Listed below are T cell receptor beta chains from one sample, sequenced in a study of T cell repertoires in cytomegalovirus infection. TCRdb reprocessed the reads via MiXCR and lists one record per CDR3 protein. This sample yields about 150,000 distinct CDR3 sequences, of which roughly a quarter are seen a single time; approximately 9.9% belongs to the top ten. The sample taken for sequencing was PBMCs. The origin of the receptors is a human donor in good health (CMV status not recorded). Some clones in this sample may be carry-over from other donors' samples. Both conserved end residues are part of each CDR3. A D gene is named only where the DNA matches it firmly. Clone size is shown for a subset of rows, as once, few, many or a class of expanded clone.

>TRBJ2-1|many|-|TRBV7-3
CASSLGAGSYNEQFF
TGTGCCAGCAGCTTAGGCGCGGGATCCTACAATGAGCAGTTCTTC
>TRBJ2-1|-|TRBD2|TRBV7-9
CASSLGTSGGRNEQFF
TGTGCCAGCAGCTTGGGGACTAGCGGGGGCCGCAATGAGCAGTTCTTC
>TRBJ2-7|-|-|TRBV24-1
CATPPNPRTYEQYF
TGTGCCACTCCCCCAAACCCCCGGACCTACGAGCAGTACTTC
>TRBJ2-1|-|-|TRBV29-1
CSGEKGDNEQFF
TGCAGCGGGGAAAAGGGGGACAATGAGCAGTTCTTC
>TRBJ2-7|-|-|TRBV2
CASLTRIEQYF
TGTGCCAGCTTAACCCGAATCGAGCAGTACTTC
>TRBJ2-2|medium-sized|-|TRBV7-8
CASSLKAVTGELFF
TGTGCCAGCAGCTTAAAAGCGGTCACCGGGGAGCTGTTTTTT
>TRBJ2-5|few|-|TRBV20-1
CSASGTLAETQYF
TGCAGTGCCTCCGGGACCCTCGCCGAGACCCAGTACTTC
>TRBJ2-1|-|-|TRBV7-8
CASSLVVRSYNEQFF
TGTGCCAGCAGCTTAGTTGTTAGGTCCTACAATGAGCAGTTCTTC
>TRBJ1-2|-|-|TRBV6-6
CASSFATDGYGYTF
TGTGCCAGCAGTTTCGCAACGGACGGCTATGGCTACACCTTC
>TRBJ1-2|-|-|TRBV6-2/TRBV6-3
CASSDRTDGYTF
TGTGCCAGCAGTGACAGGACAGATGGCTACACCTTC
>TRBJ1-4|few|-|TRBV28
CAARGLSNEKLFF
TGTGCCGCTCGGGGCTTGTCTAATGAAAAACTGTTTTTT
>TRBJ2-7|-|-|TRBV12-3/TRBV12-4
CASSLGQIYEQYF
TGTGCCAGCAGTTTAGGGCAGATCTACGAGCAGTACTTC
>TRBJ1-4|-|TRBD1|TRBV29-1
CSVGTTGLDEKLFF
TGCAGCGTTGGGACGACAGGGTTGGATGAAAAACTGTTTTTT
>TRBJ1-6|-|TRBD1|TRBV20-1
CSASGTGPSYNSPLHF
TGCAGTGCTAGTGGGACAGGGCCCTCCTATAATTCACCCCTCCACTTT
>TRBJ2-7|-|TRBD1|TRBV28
CGSSLTGADYEQYF
TGTGGCAGCAGCCTGACAGGGGCCGACTACGAGCAGTACTTC
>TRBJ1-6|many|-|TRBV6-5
CASSRVLSGSPLHF
TGTGCCAGCAGTAGGGTGTTATCCGGTTCACCCCTCCACTTT
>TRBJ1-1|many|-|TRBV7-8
CASSILGTEAFF
TGTGCCAGCAGCATTTTGGGGACTGAAGCTTTCTTT
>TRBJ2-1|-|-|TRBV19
CASRPDGYNEQFF
TGTGCCAGTAGACCGGACGGATACAATGAGCAGTTCTTC
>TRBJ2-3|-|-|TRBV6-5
CASSLGSPTLDTQYF
TGTGCCAGCAGTCTCGGGAGTCCTACACTAGATACGCAGTATTTT
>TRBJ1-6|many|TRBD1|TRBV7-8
CASSPRSQGANSPLHF
TGTGCCAGCAGCCCCAGAAGTCAGGGGGCGAATTCACCCCTCCACTTT
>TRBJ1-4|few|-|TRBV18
CASSPQGPVEKLFF
TGTGCCAGCTCACCACAGGGACCGGTTGAAAAACTGTTTTTT
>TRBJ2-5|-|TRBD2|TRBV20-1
CSARRFSGGEETQYF
TGCAGTGCTAGGCGGTTTTCGGGAGGAGAAGAGACCCAGTACTTC
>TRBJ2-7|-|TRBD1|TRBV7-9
CASSPRQGLNEQYF
TGTGCCAGCAGCCCCCGACAGGGCTTGAACGAGCAGTACTTC
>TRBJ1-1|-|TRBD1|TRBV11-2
CASSFRDRDPVMPEAFF
TGTGCCAGCAGCTTCCGGGACAGAGACCCAGTGATGCCTGAAGCTTTCTTT
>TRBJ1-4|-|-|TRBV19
CATRDRGGGEKLFF
TGTGCCACCAGAGATAGGGGGGGGGGTGAAAAACTGTTTTTT
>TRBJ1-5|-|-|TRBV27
CASSLWGNQPQHF
TGTGCCAGCAGTTTGTGGGGCAATCAGCCCCAGCATTTT
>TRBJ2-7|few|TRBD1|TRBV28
CASSSGTGAYLF
TGTGCCAGCAGTTCCGGGACAGGAGCTTACCTCTTC
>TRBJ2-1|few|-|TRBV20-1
CSAAEDWGDEQFF
TGCAGTGCCGCCGAGGACTGGGGCGATGAGCAGTTCTTC
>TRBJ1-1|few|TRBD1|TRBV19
CASSQRDSYTEAFF
TGTGCCAGTAGTCAAAGGGACAGCTACACTGAAGCTTTCTTT
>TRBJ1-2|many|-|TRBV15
CATSRDRHNYGYTF
TGTGCCACCAGCAGAGATCGGCATAACTATGGCTACACCTTC
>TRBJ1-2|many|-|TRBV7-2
CASSFGTAGYTF
TGTGCCAGCAGCTTCGGGACGGCCGGCTACACCTTC
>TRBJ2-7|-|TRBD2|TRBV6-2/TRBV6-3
CASNGLAGGLYEQYF
TGTGCCAGCAACGGACTAGCGGGAGGACTCTACGAGCAGTACTTC
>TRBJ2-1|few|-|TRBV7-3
CASSLNKGTPQQFF
TGTGCCAGCAGCTTAAATAAGGGTACACCTCAGCAGTTCTTC
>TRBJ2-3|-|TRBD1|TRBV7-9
CASSLARTGDTDTQYF
TGTGCCAGCAGCTTAGCAAGGACAGGGGACACAGATACGCAGTATTTT
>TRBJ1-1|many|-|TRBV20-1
CSARDPQRTTEAFF
TGCAGTGCTAGAGATCCTCAGCGGACCACTGAAGCTTTCTTT
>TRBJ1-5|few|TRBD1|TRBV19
CASQIGGQGNQPQHF
TGTGCCAGTCAAATAGGGGGCCAGGGCAATCAGCCCCAGCATTTT
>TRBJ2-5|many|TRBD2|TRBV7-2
CASSSGLARETQYF
TGTGCCAGCAGCTCGGGACTAGCGAGGGAGACCCAGTACTTC
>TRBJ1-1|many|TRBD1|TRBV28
CASSSLWGQGDTEAFF
TGTGCCAGCAGTTCACTGTGGGGACAGGGAGATACTGAAGCTTTCTTT
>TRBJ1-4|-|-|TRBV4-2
CASSQGEEAGEKLFF
TGTGCCAGCAGCCAAGGGGAGGAAGCGGGGGAAAAACTGTTTTTT
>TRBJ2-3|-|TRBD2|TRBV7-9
CASSLGSSGNTDTQYF
TGTGCCAGCAGCTTAGGGTCCAGCGGGAACACAGATACGCAGTATTTT
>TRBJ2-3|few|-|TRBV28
CASSTGGGPDTQYF
TGTGCCAGCAGTACGGGTGGGGGACCAGATACGCAGTATTTT
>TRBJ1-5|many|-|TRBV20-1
CSARAPGLSNQPQHF
TGCAGTGCTAGGGCGCCAGGGCTTAGCAATCAGCCCCAGCATTTT
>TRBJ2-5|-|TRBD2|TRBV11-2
CASTYSGRGETQYF
TGTGCCAGCACCTATAGCGGGAGGGGAGAGACCCAGTACTTC
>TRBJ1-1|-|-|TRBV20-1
CSARDDRRGWNTEAFF
TGCAGTGCTAGAGATGATCGTCGGGGGTGGAACACTGAAGCTTTCTTT
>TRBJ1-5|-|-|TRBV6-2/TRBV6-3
CASSSRGPQHF
TGTGCCAGCAGTTCCCGGGGGCCCCAGCATTTT
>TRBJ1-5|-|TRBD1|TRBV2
CASRDGTGWDQPQHF
TGTGCCAGCAGGGACGGGACAGGGTGGGATCAGCCCCAGCATTTT
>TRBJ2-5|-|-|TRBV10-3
CAISESETQYF
TGTGCCATCAGTGAGTCCGAGACCCAGTACTTC
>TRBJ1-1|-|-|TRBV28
CASSLVEGGNTEAFF
TGTGCCAGCAGTTTAGTCGAGGGGGGGAACACTGAAGCTTTCTTT
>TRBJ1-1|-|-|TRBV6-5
CASSYGRLNTEAFF
TGTGCCAGCAGTTACGGCAGATTGAACACTGAAGCTTTCTTT
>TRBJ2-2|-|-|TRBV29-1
CSVRGLRQPNTGELFF
TGCAGCGTTAGGGGCCTCCGACAGCCGAACACCGGGGAGCTGTTTTTT
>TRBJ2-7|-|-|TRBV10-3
CAISDPTRGRSYEQYF
TGTGCCATCAGTGACCCAACGAGAGGGAGGTCCTACGAGCAGTACTTC
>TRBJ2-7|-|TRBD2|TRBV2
CASSLLAGDSSYEQYF
TGTGCCAGCAGTCTACTAGCGGGGGATTCCTCCTACGAGCAGTACTTC
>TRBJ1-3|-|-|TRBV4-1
CASSQGLSGNTIYF
TGCGCCAGCAGCCAAGGGCTCTCTGGAAACACCATATATTTT
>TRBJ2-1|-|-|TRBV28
CASSLLGASAFF
TGTGCCAGCAGTTTGCTAGGGGCTAGCGCGTTCTTC
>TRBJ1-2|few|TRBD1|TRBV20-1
CSASPRDRSYTF
TGCAGTGCTAGCCCCCGGGACAGATCCTACACCTTC
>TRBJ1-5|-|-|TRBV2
CASAGGQGRQPQHF
TGTGCCAGCGCGGGTGGGCAGGGTAGGCAGCCCCAGCATTTT
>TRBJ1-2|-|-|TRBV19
CASSARTSYGYTF
TGTGCCAGTAGCGCGAGAACGTCCTATGGCTACACCTTC